This T cell receptor (beta chain) is from a study of T cell repertoires in cytomegalovirus infection. As for the study in general: Public TCR beta signatures indicated both CMV infection and matching HLA type. Study conclusions and caveats: The cumulative frequency of public TCR beta families identified carriers of CMV plus the relevant HLA.

Trimming cost V 0 bases and J 7 bases; bases outside gene matches: 7. The CDR3 is 17 amino acids. The germline gives CDR1 MNHEY, CDR2 SVGEGT. Worth noting for this clonotype: The target antigen is unknown.

TCRdb re-derived calls from the reads in MiXCR, one entry per CDR3 protein. The table lists about a million distinct CDR3 sequences, 31% of them singletons, with around an eighth in the top ten. This TCR was sampled from a human donor in good health (CMV status not recorded). Some clones in this sample may be carry-over from other donors' samples. The source material was cultured CD8+ T cells from PBMCs, sampled from culture after CMV antigen stimulation. The chain is built from TRBV6-2 or TRBV6-3 and TRBJ1-6; 9 nucleotides align to TRBD1. Here the CDR3 DNA reads TGTGCCAGCAGTTACTCGAAATCCGGGACAGGGAATTCACCCCTCCACTTT. It translates to CASSYSKSGTGNSPLHF.